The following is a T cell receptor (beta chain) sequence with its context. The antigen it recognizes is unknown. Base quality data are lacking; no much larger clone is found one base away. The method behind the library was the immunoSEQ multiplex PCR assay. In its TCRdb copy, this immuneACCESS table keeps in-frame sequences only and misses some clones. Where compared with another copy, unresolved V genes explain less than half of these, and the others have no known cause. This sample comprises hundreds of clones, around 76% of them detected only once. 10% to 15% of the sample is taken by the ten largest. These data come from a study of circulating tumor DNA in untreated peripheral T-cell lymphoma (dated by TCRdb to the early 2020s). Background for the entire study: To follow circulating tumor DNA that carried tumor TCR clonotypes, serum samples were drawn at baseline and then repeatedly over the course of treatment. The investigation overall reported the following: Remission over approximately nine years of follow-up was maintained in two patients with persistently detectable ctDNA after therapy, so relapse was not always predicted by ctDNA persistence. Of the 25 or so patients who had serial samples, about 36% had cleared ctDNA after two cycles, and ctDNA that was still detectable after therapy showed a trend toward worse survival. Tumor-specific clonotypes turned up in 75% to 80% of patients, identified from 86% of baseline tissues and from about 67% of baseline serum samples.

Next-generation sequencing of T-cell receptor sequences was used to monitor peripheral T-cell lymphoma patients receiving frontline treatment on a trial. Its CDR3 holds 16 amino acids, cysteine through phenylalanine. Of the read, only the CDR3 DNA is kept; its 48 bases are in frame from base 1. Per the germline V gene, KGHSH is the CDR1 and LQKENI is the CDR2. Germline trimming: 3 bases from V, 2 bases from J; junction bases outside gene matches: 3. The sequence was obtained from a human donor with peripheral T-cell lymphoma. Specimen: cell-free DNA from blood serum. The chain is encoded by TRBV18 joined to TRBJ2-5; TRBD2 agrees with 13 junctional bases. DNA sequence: TGTGCCAGCTCACCGGGACTAGCGGGGTCTCAAGAGACCCAGTACTTC. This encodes CASSPGLAGSQETQYF.